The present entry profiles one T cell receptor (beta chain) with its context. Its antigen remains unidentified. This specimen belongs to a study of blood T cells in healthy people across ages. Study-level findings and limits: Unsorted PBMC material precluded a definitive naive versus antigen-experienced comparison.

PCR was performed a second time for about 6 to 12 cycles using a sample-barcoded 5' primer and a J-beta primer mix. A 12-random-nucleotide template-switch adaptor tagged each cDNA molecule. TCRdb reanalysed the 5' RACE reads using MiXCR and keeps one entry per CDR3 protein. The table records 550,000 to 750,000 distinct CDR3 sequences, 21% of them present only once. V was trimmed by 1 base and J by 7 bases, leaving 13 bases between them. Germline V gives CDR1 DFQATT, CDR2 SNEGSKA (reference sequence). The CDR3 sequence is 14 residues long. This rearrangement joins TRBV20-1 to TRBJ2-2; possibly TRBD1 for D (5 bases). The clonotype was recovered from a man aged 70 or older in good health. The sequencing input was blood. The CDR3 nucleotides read TGCAGTGCTAGAGCTCCGACAGACTTCGGGGAGCTGTTTTTT. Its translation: CSARAPTDFGELFF.